Sequencing of this T cell receptor (beta chain) was carried out in a study of blood T cell repertoires in COVID-19 (dated by TCRdb to the early 2020s). Context from the whole study: Samples covering the acute and convalescent phases of COVID-19 were provided by collaborators in the United States, Italy and Spain. The material from the prospective study consisted of cDNA or gDNA derived from T cells, B-cell-depleted T cells, or PBMCs. Subjects who had been exposed to COVID-19, were actively infected with it, or had recovered from it provided the deeply sampled blood TCRbeta repertoires that made up the dataset. The repertoires were released in a freely available public database intended as a resource for research on the immune response to SARS-CoV-2. The samples were drawn from the first 160 participants of the ongoing ImmuneRACE study and from 1,254 subjects provided by 6 global collaborators. Nearly every sample came with metadata listing a de-identified subject ID, COVID-19 status, age in years and sex. Where available, HLA class I and class II types were taken from metadata supplied by the sample provider and were not determined by assay-based typing.

Notes on this clone: Its recognized antigen is unknown. No quality values exist for individual bases; no much larger clone is one base distant.

Summary of the overall study and its limitations: Clinical and demographic metadata were provided uncurated, with the amount varying by source and participant.

TCRbeta CDR3 regions were amplified from genomic DNA using the immunoSEQ Assay, a bias-controlled multiplex PCR. The paper's data handling went like this. Nucleated cell counts per sample were estimated from amplification of reference gene primers within the assay. Sequence reads were collapsed and filtered to measure the absolute abundance of every unique TCRbeta CDR3 rearrangement. For each sample, productive Simpson clonality was calculated as the square root of Simpson's diversity index over productive rearrangements. The source is immuneACCESS, and TCRdb retained only in-frame sequences with V and J called. Part of the clones is not carried over; for the studies checked, unresolved V genes explain less than half of this, and the remainder is unexplained. Clone size and the V and J calls come from that table; the DNA yielded D and trimming. Here the sample has about 42,000 clones; about 91% occur a single time. The ten largest clones capture 3.7% of the sample.

Each collaborating institution followed its own protocols to collect whole blood in K2EDTA tubes. For TCRbeta analysis, collaborators shipped samples as frozen whole blood, isolated PBMCs, or DNA extracted from either of those sample types. The germline V gene specifies MRHNA as CDR1 and SNTAGT as CDR2. The cysteine opens and the phenylalanine closes a CDR3 of 15 amino acids. This entry keeps only the CDR3 DNA: 45 bases, framed from base 1. At the junction V is shortened by 0 bases and J by 6 bases; bases outside the gene matches: 0. The source is a human donor in a cohort sampled during active COVID-19. The sample comprised peripheral blood. The chain was built from TRBV6-4 and TRBJ2-3, with 13 junctional bases fitting TRBD2. The CDR3 region: CASSDSTSGGDTQYF. At the DNA level, the sequence is TGTGCCAGCAGTGACTCGACTAGCGGGGGGGATACGCAGTATTTT.